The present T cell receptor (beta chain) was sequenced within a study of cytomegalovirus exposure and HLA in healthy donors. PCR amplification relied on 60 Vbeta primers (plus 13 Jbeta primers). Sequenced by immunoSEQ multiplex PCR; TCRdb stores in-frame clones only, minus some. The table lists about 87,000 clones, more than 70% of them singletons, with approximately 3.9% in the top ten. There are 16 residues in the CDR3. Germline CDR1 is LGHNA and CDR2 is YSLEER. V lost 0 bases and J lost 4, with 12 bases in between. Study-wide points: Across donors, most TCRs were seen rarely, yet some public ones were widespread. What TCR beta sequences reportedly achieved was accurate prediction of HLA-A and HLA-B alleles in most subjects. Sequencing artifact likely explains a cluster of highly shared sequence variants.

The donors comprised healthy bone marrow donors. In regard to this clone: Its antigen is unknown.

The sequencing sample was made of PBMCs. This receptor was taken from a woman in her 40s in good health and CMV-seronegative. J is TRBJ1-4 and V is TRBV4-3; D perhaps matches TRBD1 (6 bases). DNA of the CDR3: TGCGCCAGCAGCCAAGAAGGGGGGGGTTATAATGAAAAACTGTTTTTT. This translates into CASSQEGGGYNEKLFF.